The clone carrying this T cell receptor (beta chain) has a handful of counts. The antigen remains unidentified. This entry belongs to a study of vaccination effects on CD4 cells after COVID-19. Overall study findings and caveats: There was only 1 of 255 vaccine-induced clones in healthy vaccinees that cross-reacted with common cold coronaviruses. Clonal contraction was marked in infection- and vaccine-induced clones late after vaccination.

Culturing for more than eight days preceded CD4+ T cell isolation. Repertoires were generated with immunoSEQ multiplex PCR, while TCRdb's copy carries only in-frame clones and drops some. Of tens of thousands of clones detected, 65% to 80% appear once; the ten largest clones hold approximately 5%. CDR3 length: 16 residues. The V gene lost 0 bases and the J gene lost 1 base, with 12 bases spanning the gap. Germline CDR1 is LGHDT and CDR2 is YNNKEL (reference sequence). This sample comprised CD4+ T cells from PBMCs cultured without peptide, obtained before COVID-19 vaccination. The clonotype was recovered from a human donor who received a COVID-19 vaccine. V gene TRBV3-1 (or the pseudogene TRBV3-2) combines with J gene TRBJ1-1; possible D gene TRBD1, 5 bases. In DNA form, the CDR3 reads TGTGCCAGCAGCCAAGACGGGGGGAGAGGGAACACTGAAGCTTTCTTT. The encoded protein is CASSQDGGRGNTEAFF.